The rows below give T cell receptor beta chains drawn from one sample of a study of response to subunit inactivated influenza vaccine. TCRdb redid the calling of the RT-PCR reads with MiXCR, one entry per CDR3 protein. Of about 700,000 distinct CDR3 sequences detected, about 15% appear once; the ten largest clones hold under 14%. Material: PBMCs from blood, obtained roughly 12 days after vaccination. All receptors come from a man aged 50-59 years who received an inactivated influenza vaccine. Each CDR3 is given with its conserved first and last residue. The D gene is left open where the match is weak. Size values are once, few and many counts, or a class for expanded clones, and some rows have none.

J gene,clone size,D gene,V gene,CDR3 DNA,CDR3 protein
TRBJ2-1,few,TRBD1,TRBV7-9,TGTGCCAGCAGATATGACAGGGGTGAGCAGTTCTTC,CASRYDRGEQFF
TRBJ1-1,few,NA,TRBV29-1,TGCAGCGTTGAAAAAGGAGGGAGCACTGAAGCTTTCTTT,CSVEKGGSTEAFF
TRBJ2-3,NA,NA,TRBV28,TGTGCCAGCAGTCGCAGGGTCACAGATACGCAGTATTTT,CASSRRVTDTQYF
TRBJ2-5,NA,NA,TRBV13,TGTGCCAGCAGCTTAGTCGGGAGCTTCAATGAGACCCAGTACTTC,CASSLVGSFNETQYF
TRBJ1-2,NA,NA,TRBV20-1,TGCAGTGCTAAGCTCCGGGGACCATATGGCTACACCTTC,CSAKLRGPYGYTF
TRBJ2-2,NA,NA,TRBV24-1,TGTGCCACCAGTGATTACAGGGAATCCGGGGAGCTGTTTTTT,CATSDYRESGELFF
TRBJ1-1,NA,NA,TRBV19,TGTGCCAGTAAGAGAAAGTCGTGGTACACTGAAGCTTTCTTT,CASKRKSWYTEAFF
TRBJ1-2,NA,NA,TRBV6-2/TRBV6-3,TGTGCCAGCAGGCTCGGTGCGGTGCTAAGAGGCTACACCTTC,CASRLGAVLRGYTF
TRBJ2-1,NA,NA,TRBV1,TGCACCAGCAGCCAAACGGGTGAGCAGTTCTTC,CTSSQTGEQFF
TRBJ2-6,NA,TRBD1,TRBV7-2,TGTGCCAGCAGCATACGACAGGGCCACTCTGGGGCCAACGTCCTGACTTTC,CASSIRQGHSGANVLTF
TRBJ2-7,many,TRBD1,TRBV29-1,TGCAGCGTATCAGACAGGGGACCCCTACGGGAGCAGTACTTC,CSVSDRGPLREQYF
TRBJ2-3,few,TRBD2,TRBV11-2,TGTGCCAGCAGCTTGCGGACTAGCGGGGGGCACACAGATACGCAGTATTTT,CASSLRTSGGHTDTQYF
TRBJ2-7,NA,NA,TRBV14,TGTGCCAGCAGCCCACTGACAGTCCCCGAGCAGTACTTC,CASSPLTVPEQYF
TRBJ1-5,few,TRBD1,TRBV18,TGTGCCAGCTCACCAGGCAGGGGGGACCAGCCCCAGCATTTT,CASSPGRGDQPQHF
TRBJ1-1,many,TRBD1,TRBV12-3/TRBV12-4,TGTGCCAGCAGTTCTGCCCTGACAGGGGGTGCTGAAGCTTTCTTT,CASSSALTGGAEAFF
TRBJ2-1,few,TRBD2,TRBV7-2,TGTGCCAGCAGCTCCAACAGCGGGGGGCTAAAGCAGTTCTTC,CASSSNSGGLKQFF
TRBJ1-1,many,TRBD1,TRBV20-1,TGCAGTGCTTACGGGCGGGACAGGAACACTGAAGCTTTCTTT,CSAYGRDRNTEAFF
TRBJ1-4,NA,NA,TRBV19,TGTGCCAGTAGTATGTCTCAGGGGATACAAAAACTGTTTTTT,CASSMSQGIQKLFF
TRBJ1-5,NA,NA,TRBV20-1,TGCAGTGCCCTGGGGGGGACAAACGGGCCCCAGCATTTT,CSALGGTNGPQHF
TRBJ2-3,few,TRBD1,TRBV7-2,TGTGCCAGCAACAAGTGGACAGGGGGGGATACGCAGTATTTT,CASNKWTGGDTQYF
TRBJ2-1,few,NA,TRBV7-9,TGTGCCAGCAGCCTCGTCTTGGAGGGAGGCGAGCAGTTCTTC,CASSLVLEGGEQFF
TRBJ2-1,NA,NA,TRBV6-5,TGTGCCAGCAGTTTCCAACCGGCGGGGTCCGCCTACAATGAGCAGTTCTTC,CASSFQPAGSAYNEQFF
TRBJ2-1,few,NA,TRBV27,TGTGCCAGCAGTCGTAATTCCTTCAATGAGCAGTTCTTC,CASSRNSFNEQFF
TRBJ2-7,few,NA,TRBV6-5,TGTGCCAGCAGTTACAGGGGAAGCTCCTACGAGCAGTACTTC,CASSYRGSSYEQYF
TRBJ2-1,NA,NA,TRBV28,TGTGCCAGCAGAGAGGTAGACAATGAGCAGTTCTTC,CASREVDNEQFF
TRBJ2-1,few,NA,TRBV4-3,TGCGCCAGCAGCCAAGTTAGAAATGAGCAGTTCTTC,CASSQVRNEQFF
TRBJ1-2,few,NA,TRBV6-1,TGTGCCAGCAGTGAAGGACAGGAAGGCTACACCTTC,CASSEGQEGYTF
TRBJ1-2,NA,NA,TRBV19,TGTGCCAGTACCTTCTGGGGGGTCACACAGAAAGGTGACTATGGCTACACCTTC,CASTFWGVTQKGDYGYTF
TRBJ2-5,few,NA,TRBV12-3/TRBV12-4,TGTGCCAGCAGTTCATCAGGAAACCTGGAGACCCAGTACTTC,CASSSSGNLETQYF
TRBJ2-5,NA,NA,TRBV29-1,TGCAGCGTTGCCGGGACACGGGAGACCCAGTACTTC,CSVAGTRETQYF
TRBJ2-3,few,NA,TRBV5-1,TGCGCCAGCAGCTTGGTGTGGGGGGCGACAGATACGCAGTATTTT,CASSLVWGATDTQYF
TRBJ2-1,few,NA,TRBV5-5,TGTGCCAGCAGCTTCATAGAAATTTCTTACAATGAGCAGTTCTTC,CASSFIEISYNEQFF
TRBJ2-5,NA,NA,TRBV7-2,TGTGCCAGCAGCTTAGTCCGGTTGGAGGAGACCCAGTACTTC,CASSLVRLEETQYF
TRBJ1-4,few,NA,TRBV4-3,TGCGCCAGCAGCACCCGTCGGGGTAAAGGGGAAAAACTGTTTTTT,CASSTRRGKGEKLFF
TRBJ1-1,few,NA,TRBV20-1,TGCAGTGCTGGACAGATCCTTGAAGCTTTCTTT,CSAGQILEAFF
TRBJ1-2,NA,TRBD1,TRBV12-3/TRBV12-4,TGTGCCAGCAGACCCCGGACAGGAGCTAACTATGGCTACACCTTC,CASRPRTGANYGYTF
TRBJ2-5,few,TRBD1,TRBV11-2,TGTGCCAGCAGGGGACAGGGGGTACCCCAAGAGACCCAGTACTTC,CASRGQGVPQETQYF
TRBJ2-7,NA,NA,TRBV24-1,TGTGCCACCAGTGACCCCACGGGCGAGCAGTACTTC,CATSDPTGEQYF
TRBJ2-1,few,TRBD2,TRBV4-1,TGCGCCAGCAGCCAAGATCCTAGCGGGTACAATGAGCAGTTCTTC,CASSQDPSGYNEQFF